The 27 T cell receptor beta chains listed next were all sequenced from one sample in a study of follicular helper T cells after annual influenza vaccination (dated by TCRdb to 2015 to 2018). The time point label, as the study defines it: 2015-2016 season, pre-vaccination. Receptor amplification or capture employed the immunoSEQ multiplex PCR assay. The table comes from immuneACCESS by way of TCRdb, which keeps in-frame sequences with V and J called. Part of the clones is missing from these tables; in studies checked, under half for an unresolved V gene and the rest for unknown reasons. For this sample the table gives more than 8,500 clones, of which around four fifths were detected only once. The ten most abundant clones make up about 1.5% of the sample. The specimen comprised CXCR5+ CD38- circulating T follicular helper cells from blood, sampled on the day of influenza vaccination. The sample's cell subset or site label, in plain terms: circulating Tfh, non-naive CD4+CXCR5+PD-1+ (ICOS+CD38+ or ICOS-CD38-). The receptors here all came from an adult who received the influenza vaccine.

The gene calls are TRBV6-1 and TRBJ1-2; the match to TRBD1 covers 8 bases. The junction had 10 bases not matched to a gene; V was cut back by 8 bases and J by 8 bases. The CDR3 contains 13 residues. Germline V gene lookup returns CDR1 MNHNS and CDR2 SASEGT. The CDR3 coding sequence is TGTGCCAGCTCTATCGAGACAGGGGTAGGCTACACCTTC. This sequence encodes CASSIETGVGYTF.

The chain links TRBV29-1 to TRBJ1-1, with TRBD1 identical over 10 bases. V was pared by 5 bases and J by 5 bases, with 5 bases of the junction left unmatched. Germline CDR1 reads SQVTM; CDR2 reads ANQGSEA. The CDR3 totals 13 residues. CDR3 residues: CSVSGQGYTEAFF. In nucleotides, the CDR3 is TGCAGCGTTTCGGGACAGGGGTATACTGAAGCTTTCTTT.

This clone was seen a handful of times. The chain links TRBV28 to TRBJ1-2; D unresolved. From germline, CDR1 is MDHEN and CDR2 SYDVKM. V was shortened by 6 bases and J by 4 bases, with 6 bases between the two germline ends. This CDR3 has 11 residues. CDR3 region: CASRGTYGYTF. The CDR3 coding sequence is TGTGCCAGCAGGGGTACCTATGGCTACACCTTC.

The chain combines TRBV28 with TRBJ1-2; D unclear. CDR1 and CDR2 from the germline V gene are MDHEN and SYDVKM. The length of the CDR3 is 14 residues. V was shortened by 4 bases and J by 10 bases, with 19 bases between the two germline ends. The CDR3 sequence is CASSYHPGRPVYTF. Written as DNA, the CDR3 is TGTGCCAGCAGTTACCACCCCGGACGGCCCGTCTACACCTTC.

The chain uses TRBV28 and TRBJ2-5; D gene unclear. Germline CDR1 is MDHEN and CDR2 is SYDVKM. Trimming left V 3 bases short and J 4 bases short, with 3 bases between. This CDR3 comprises 11 residues. The CDR3 DNA is TGTGCCAGCAGTTTGGGAGAGACCCAGTACTTC. Its translation: CASSLGETQYF.

The chain joins TRBV7-6 to TRBJ2-2; D could derive from TRBD1 or TRBD2 (7 bases each). Trimming removed 3 bases from V and 16 bases from J, with 24 bases in between. Germline V lookup: CDR1 SGHVS, CDR2 FNYEAQ. The CDR3 spans 15 residues. The CDR3 coding sequence is TGTGCCAGCAGCTTGGACCCAGGGGGAGGGAGTCCGTGGTTTTTT. This sequence encodes CASSLDPGGGSPWFF.

The V gene is TRBV10-3, the J gene TRBJ2-1; D is unclear. Germline V CDR1 and CDR2: ENHRY, SYGVKD. The CDR3 consists of 12 residues. V shed 4 bases and J shed 7 bases, with 8 bases lying between them. DNA for the CDR3: TGTGCCATCAGTGCTTACCGAAATGAGCAGTTCTTC. It encodes CAISAYRNEQFF.

The chain links TRBV14 to TRBJ2-2; D is ambiguous. CDR3 length equals 13 residues. The germline V gene has CDR1 SGHDN and CDR2 FVKESK. V was pared by 3 bases and J by 4 bases, with 6 bases between. The CDR3 DNA follows: TGTGCCAGCAGCCAGCATCTCACCGGGGAGCTGTTTTTT. Translated, it gives CASSQHLTGELFF.

The chain uses TRBV6-9 and TRBJ1-5; TRBD1 might be the D (5 bases). The V end was cut by 6 bases, the J end by 4 bases, with 13 bases between. The germline V gene has CDR1 MNHGY and CDR2 SVAAGI. The CDR3 totals 14 residues. CDR3 sequence reads: CASSPEWGNQPQHF. The CDR3 DNA reads TGTGCCAGCAGCCCAGAATGGGGGAATCAGCCCCAGCATTTT.

The chain employs TRBV27 and TRBJ2-1; 11 nucleotides match TRBD2. The CDR3 runs to 15 residues. The ends lost 4 bases at V and 2 bases at J; junction bases unmatched: 1. CDR1 and CDR2 from the germline V gene are MNHEY and SMNVEV (reference sequence). CDR3 bases: TGTGCCAGCAGTTCTAGCGGGAGGCCCTACAATGAGCAGTTCTTC. This gives the protein CASSSSGRPYNEQFF.

J is TRBJ1-5 and V is TRBV28; D is possibly TRBD1 (5 bases). This CDR3 has 17 residues. V gave up 6 bases and J gave up 1 base, with 19 bases separating them. In germline, CDR1 is MDHEN, CDR2 SYDVKM. The CDR3 DNA follows: TGTGCCAGCAGACGCCTGGGGGGAATCGTGAGCAATCAGCCCCAGCATTTT. Encoded protein: CASRRLGGIVSNQPQHF.

The chain links TRBV7-6 to TRBJ2-1; TRBD2 matches at 7 bases. V lost 5 bases to trimming and J lost 5 bases; unmatched junction nucleotides: 15. The CDR3 is made up of 17 amino acids. Germline assignment: CDR1 SGHVS and CDR2 FNYEAQ. The CDR3 loop reads CASSPLIGGRDDNEQFF. CDR3 bases: TGTGCCAGCAGCCCACTCATCGGGGGGAGAGACGACAATGAGCAGTTCTTC.

V is TRBV27 and J is TRBJ2-7; TRBD1 aligns across 7 bases. From germline, CDR1 is MNHEY and CDR2 SMNVEV (reference sequence). This CDR3 is 15 amino acids long. Losses at the gene ends were 5 bases for V and 3 bases for J; bases not matched to a gene: 10. This CDR3 reads CASSPQGTVHYEQYF. CDR3 in DNA: TGTGCCAGCAGTCCCCAAGGGACAGTCCACTACGAGCAGTACTTC.

The gene calls are TRBV18 and TRBJ1-1, with D unresolved. The V end was cut by 5 bases, the J end by 0 bases, with 7 bases between. The CDR3 contains 13 residues. The V gene's germline CDR1 is KGHSH and CDR2 LQKENI. In nucleotides, the CDR3 is TGTGCCAGCTCAAATGGGATGAACACTGAAGCTTTCTTT. Its protein is CASSNGMNTEAFF.

This clone came up once. One end of the junction does not line up with germline, which may come from a read error. The chain links TRBV7-7 to TRBJ1-3, with TRBD1 matching 7 bases. This CDR3 region has 17 residues. Germline CDR1 is SSHAT and CDR2 is FNYEAQ (reference sequence). The chain's CDR3 is CASSPPTDRARGNTIYF. The CDR3 DNA reads as TGTGCTAGCAGCCCACCAACTGACAGGGCGAGGGGAAACACCATATATTTT.

This clone turned up a few times. CDR3 residues: CASSEGAGQGIYGYTF. The CDR3 DNA is TGTGCCAGCAGTGAAGGGGCGGGACAGGGGATCTATGGCTACACCTTC. This rearrangement joins TRBV2 to TRBJ1-2, with 10 positions matching TRBD1. The germline CDR1 and CDR2 sequences are SNHLY and FYNNEI. V dropped 1 base and J dropped 4; count of bases not matched to a gene: 6. This CDR3 comprises 16 residues.

The gene calls are TRBV19 and TRBJ2-5; tentatively, D is TRBD2 (5 bases). The germline V gene has CDR1 LNHDA and CDR2 SQIVND (reference sequence). Trimming shortened V by 6 bases and J by 1 base, and 6 bases separated the two germline ends. CDR3 length: 12 residues. The CDR3 nucleotides read TGTGCCAGTAGGGCGGGCCAAGAGACCCAGTACTTC. Translation gives CASRAGQETQYF.

In its sample, this clone was seen once. The chain is built from TRBV7-9 and TRBJ1-3, with D unresolved. V lost 4 bases and J 1 base, leaving 5 bases between the germline ends. The CDR3 covers 13 residues. Germline V gene data show CDR1 as SEHNR and CDR2 as FQNEAQ (reference sequence). CDR3 coding DNA: TGTGCCAGCAGCTGGCAGTCTGGAAACACCATATATTTT. Translation gives CASSWQSGNTIYF.

The chain carries TRBV15 and TRBJ2-1, with no clear D. CDR3 size: 19 residues. Looked up from germline, CDR1 is LNHNV and CDR2 is YYDKDF (reference sequence). With 0 bases removed from V and 0 bases from J, the gap between germline ends came to 18 bases. The CDR3 loop reads CATSRDIASVTASYNEQFF. The CDR3 coding sequence is TGTGCCACCAGCAGAGATATAGCTAGTGTGACGGCCTCCTACAATGAGCAGTTCTTC.

The V and J genes are TRBV28 and TRBJ2-1; 9 bases line up with TRBD1. The junction had 5 bases not matched to a gene; V was cut back by 4 bases and J by 4 bases. Germline CDR1 and CDR2: MDHEN and SYDVKM. The CDR3 totals 15 residues. DNA of the CDR3: TGTGCCAGCAGTTCTACAGGGGGCCGTTACAATGAGCAGTTCTTC. Amino acid sequence: CASSSTGGRYNEQFF. Supplemented by reference TRBV28 and TRBJ2-1, the full variable domain reads DVKVTQSSRYLVKRTGEKVFLECVQDMDHENMFWYRQDPGLGLRLIYFSYDVKMKEKGDIPEGYSVSREKKERFSLILESASTNQTSMYLCASSSTGGRYNEQFFGPGTRLTVL.

CDR3 DNA sequence: TGTGCCAGCAGCTTATCGGGAGAAATCGGGGAGCTGTTTTTT. Translating it yields CASSLSGEIGELFF. This chain connects TRBV7-3 to TRBJ2-2; tentative D call: TRBD2 (6 bases). Germline V gene sequence: CDR1 SGHTA, CDR2 FQGTGA. Trimming removed 2 bases from V and 7 bases from J, with 11 bases in between. The CDR3 spans 14 residues. The whole variable domain, filled in from reference TRBV7-3 and TRBJ2-2, reads GAGVSQTPSNKVTEKGKYVELRCDPISGHTALYWYRQSLGQGPEFLIYFQGTGAADDSGLPNDRFFAVRPEGSVSTLKIQRTERGDSAVYLCASSLSGEIGELFFGEGSRLTVL.

This clone occurred once. V and J are TRBV10-3 and TRBJ1-2, with D maybe TRBD1 (6 bases). Germline V CDR1 and CDR2: ENHRY, SYGVKD. The CDR3 runs 14 residues. Trimming left V 5 bases short and J 2 bases short, with 12 bases between. CDR3: CAISFGGPNYGYTF. In DNA, the CDR3 is TGTGCCATCAGTTTTGGGGGGCCCAACTATGGCTACACCTTC.

J is TRBJ2-7 and V is TRBV4-2, with a possible D match to TRBD2 (5 bases). The germline V gene has CDR1 LGHNA and CDR2 YNFKEQ. V dropped 0 bases and J dropped 9 bases, with 21 bases sitting between them. The CDR3 has 16 residues. DNA of the CDR3: TGTGCCAGCAGCCAAGACCAGCGGTACGGCAGAGAGGGGCAGTACTTC. It codes for CASSQDQRYGREGQYF.

The CDR3 loop is CASSSPSSTDTQYF. DNA of the CDR3: TGCGCCAGCAGCTCCCCCAGCAGCACAGATACGCAGTATTTT. The chain carries TRBV5-1 and TRBJ2-3, with D uncertain. Germline CDR1 reads SGHRS; CDR2 reads YFSETQ. CDR3 size: 14 residues. Trimming removed 3 bases from V and 0 bases from J, with 8 bases in between.

This clone was seen more than once but under ten times. The chain links TRBV10-2 to TRBJ1-1; D remains unclear. The CDR3 is 16 residues long. V lost 6 bases and J lost 0, with 17 bases in between. CDR1 and CDR2 (germline): WSHSY, SAAADI. This CDR3 reads CASRAGARSMNTEAFF. The CDR3 DNA follows: TGCGCCAGCAGGGCCGGCGCCAGGAGCATGAACACTGAAGCTTTCTTT.

This clone was picked up a small number of times. This chain links TRBV28 with TRBJ1-2, with 11 bases aligning to TRBD1. The CDR3 totals 14 residues. J gave up 5 bases and V 3 bases, and 2 bases lay outside the gene matches. Germline V gene data show CDR1 as MDHEN and CDR2 as SYDVKM. Here the CDR3 reads CASSFRDRGYGYTF. In DNA, the CDR3 is TGTGCCAGCAGTTTCCGGGACAGGGGGTATGGCTACACCTTC.

This chain uses TRBV19 with TRBJ2-3; D may be TRBD2 (5 bases). The CDR3 loop spans 15 amino acids. Germline V CDR1 and CDR2: LNHDA, SQIVND (reference sequence). V lost 5 bases and J lost 0, with 12 bases in between. This CDR3 is CASSGASSSTDTQYF. CDR3 nucleotides: TGTGCCAGTAGTGGAGCTAGCTCTAGCACAGATACGCAGTATTTT.